Below are 14 T cell receptor beta chains sequenced from a single sample in a study of cytomegalovirus exposure and HLA in healthy donors. The PCR was carried out with 60 Vbeta primers and 13 Jbeta primers. Produced via immunoSEQ multiplex PCR; TCRdb's table is partial and in-frame only. Of approximately 92,000 clones listed, under 80% were seen once; the top ten hold under 8%. Sequenced material: PBMCs. Every receptor here comes from a man between 45 and 60 years old in good health and CMV-seropositive.

This clone was seen a single time. The chain uses TRBV11-2 and TRBJ2-7; D may be TRBD1 (6 bases). The CDR3 runs to 13 residues. Germline V gene lookup returns CDR1 SGHAT and CDR2 FQNNGV. Trimming shortened V by 10 bases and J by 5 bases, and 18 bases separated the two germline ends. CDR3 in DNA: TGTGCCACCCGGGGCAGGGGTGCCAACGAGCAGTACTTC. Translated: CATRGRGANEQYF.

The V gene is TRBV5-6, the J gene TRBJ2-2; 11 bases match TRBD1. J was trimmed by 14 bases and V by 0 bases; bases with no gene match: 6. Looked up from germline, CDR1 is SGHDT and CDR2 is YYEEEE. The CDR3 consists of 14 residues. CDR3 in DNA: TGTGCCAGCAGCTTGGTTACAGGACAGGGGGCCCTGTTTTTT. It specifies CASSLVTGQGALFF.

The gene calls are TRBV30 and TRBJ1-1; no clear D gene. Germline V CDR1 and CDR2: GTSNPN, SVGIG (reference sequence). Trimming removed 3 bases from V and 7 bases from J, with 6 bases in between. This CDR3 has 10 residues. CDR3 DNA sequence: TGTGCCTGGAGCGCGGATGAAGCTTTCTTT. This translates into CAWSADEAFF.

The gene calls are TRBV19 and TRBJ1-2; D call uncertain. V dropped 3 bases and J dropped 0 bases, with 8 bases sitting between them. Germline V gives CDR1 LNHDA, CDR2 SQIVND (reference sequence). The CDR3 sequence is 14 residues long. CDR3 loop: CASSIVQTNYGYTF. The CDR3 DNA sequence: TGTGCCAGTAGTATTGTACAGACTAACTATGGCTACACCTTC.

Regarding this clone: A read error may produce the germline difference seen at one junction end. This chain joins TRBV25-1 and TRBJ1-1; 9 positions agree with TRBD1. CDR1 and CDR2 from the germline V gene are MGHDK and SYGVNS. The CDR3 is made up of 15 amino acids. CDR3 sequence (DNA): TGTGCCAGCAGTGACTCAGGGACAGGGAACCCTGAAGCTTTCTTT. Translated: CASSDSGTGNPEAFF.

This rearrangement joins TRBV2 to TRBJ1-2, with D unresolved. The V gene's germline CDR1 is SNHLY and CDR2 FYNNEI. V was clipped by 9 bases and J by 0 bases, with 14 bases between them. The CDR3 is 14 amino acids. This chain's CDR3 is CASSEDGTNYGYTF. The DNA of the CDR3 is TGTGCCAGTAGCGAGGACGGAACTAACTATGGCTACACCTTC.

The chain links TRBV7-3 to TRBJ2-1, with 7 bases identical to TRBD2. V trimming: 4 bases; J trimming: 8 bases; junction bases outside the gene matches: 11. CDR1 is SGHTA, CDR2 FQGTGA, per germline. The CDR3 loop spans 15 amino acids. The CDR3 protein is CASSSREAGPYEQFF. In DNA form, the CDR3 reads TGTGCCAGCAGCTCCCGAGAAGCGGGACCTTATGAGCAGTTCTTC.

J is TRBJ1-2 and V is TRBV5-1; 8 bases are a match to TRBD1. Germline CDR1 is SGHRS and CDR2 is YFSETQ. J lost 8 bases, V lost 3 bases, and 6 bases had no gene match. The CDR3 sequence is 13 residues long. CDR3 sequence reads: CASSSDRVEGYTF. Here the CDR3 DNA reads TGCGCCAGCAGCTCGGACAGGGTCGAAGGCTACACCTTC.

This clone has a handful of counts. The gene calls are TRBV7-3 and TRBJ2-7; TRBD1 aligns across 10 bases. The J segment lost 5 bases and the V segment lost 5 bases, leaving 3 bases of the junction unmatched. This CDR3 spans 13 amino acids. Germline CDR1 is SGHTA and CDR2 is FQGTGA. CDR3 nucleotides: TGTGCCAGCAGCCGGACAGGGGGGAACGAGCAGTACTTC. This codes for CASSRTGGNEQYF.

This chain links TRBV2 with TRBJ1-2, with a tentative D call TRBD1 (6 bases). V was pared by 6 bases and J by 7 bases, with 21 bases between. The CDR3 is made up of 15 amino acids. The germline V gene encodes CDR1 SNHLY and CDR2 FYNNEI. Written as DNA, the CDR3 is TGTGCCAGCAGCCCCCCACCACAGGGTAGAGGTGGCTACACCTTC. Amino acids: CASSPPPQGRGGYTF.

The chain has TRBV28 and TRBJ1-2, with no clear D. Germline V gene data show CDR1 as MDHEN and CDR2 as SYDVKM. The ends were cut back, 3 bases at V and 4 bases at J, with 15 bases in the middle. This CDR3 comprises 15 residues. DNA for the CDR3: TGTGCCAGCAGTTTTGAAGAGGGTGGTGCCTATGGCTACACCTTC. This sequence encodes CASSFEEGGAYGYTF.

V gene TRBV4-2 combines with J gene TRBJ1-1; perhaps TRBD1 as D (5 bases). This CDR3 comprises 16 residues. Per germline, CDR1 LGHNA and CDR2 YNFKEQ. V gave up 0 bases and J gave up 5 bases, with 16 bases separating them. CDR3 protein: CASSQDLVQDGTEAFF. Written as DNA, the CDR3 is TGTGCCAGCAGCCAAGACTTAGTACAGGACGGGACTGAAGCTTTCTTT.

The V gene is TRBV15, the J gene TRBJ1-5, with 7 bases matching TRBD1. Unmatched junction bases numbered 7, after V lost 0 bases and J lost 5 bases. The CDR3 sequence is 16 residues long. CDR1 and CDR2 (germline): LNHNV, YYDKDF (reference sequence). The CDR3 DNA is TGTGCCACCAGCAGAGATAGGGGGCTGGTCCATCAGCCCCAGCATTTT. Amino acid sequence: CATSRDRGLVHQPQHF.

V is TRBV27 and J is TRBJ2-7, with TRBD2 as a possible D gene (6 bases). The CDR3 is 14 residues long. The V gene's germline CDR1 is MNHEY and CDR2 SMNVEV (reference sequence). V was pared by 5 bases and J by 7 bases, with 18 bases between. The CDR3 nucleotides read TGTGCCAGCAGTAACCTGAACGGGGGACGGGAGCAGTACTTC. Amino acid sequence: CASSNLNGGREQYF.